This paragraph covers one T cell receptor beta chain sequence. The data stem from a study of blood T cell repertoires in COVID-19. Per the germline V gene, CDR1 is GTSNPN and CDR2 is SVGIG (reference sequence). V gave up 2 bases and J gave up 7 bases; unmatched junction bases: 11. The CDR3 runs 16 residues. Authors' methods: Amplification with reference gene primers provided the estimates of nucleated cell counts. The table came from immunoSEQ multiplex PCR; TCRdb's copy has only in-frame clones and leaves some out. V and J calls and clone size are those listed in that table; D and trimming were worked out from the DNA. The sample consists of 30,000 to 40,000 clones, around 90% of them appearing once.

V is TRBV30 and J is TRBJ1-1, with 12 positions matching TRBD1. Sequenced: peripheral blood. The receptor was isolated from a man aged 55 to 69 with active or convalescent COVID-19. This chain's CDR3 is CAWSYLPGQGALEAFF. The CDR3 nucleotides read TGTGCCTGGAGTTACCTACCGGGACAGGGGGCCCTTGAAGCTTTCTTT.